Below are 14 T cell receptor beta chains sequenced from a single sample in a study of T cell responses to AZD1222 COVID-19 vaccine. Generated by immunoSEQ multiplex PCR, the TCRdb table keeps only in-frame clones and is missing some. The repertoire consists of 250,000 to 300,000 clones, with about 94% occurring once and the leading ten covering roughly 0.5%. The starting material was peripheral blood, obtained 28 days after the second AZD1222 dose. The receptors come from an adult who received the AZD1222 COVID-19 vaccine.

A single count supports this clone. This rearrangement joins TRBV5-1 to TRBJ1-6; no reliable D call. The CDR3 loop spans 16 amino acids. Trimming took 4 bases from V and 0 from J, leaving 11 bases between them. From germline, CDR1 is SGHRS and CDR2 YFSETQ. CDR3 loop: CASSPGRSSYNSPLHF. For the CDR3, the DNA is TGCGCCAGCAGCCCTGGACGCAGCTCCTATAATTCACCCCTCCACTTT. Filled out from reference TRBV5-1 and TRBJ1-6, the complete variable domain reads KAGVTQTPRYLIKTRGQQVTLSCSPISGHRSVSWYQQTPGQGLQFLFEYFSETQRNKGNFPGRFSGRQFSNSRSEMNVSTLELGDSALYLCASSPGRSSYNSPLHFGNGTRLTVT.

The CDR3 nucleotides are TGCAGTGCTAGTCCGGGACAGGGGAGCACCGGGGAGCTGTTTTTT. The encoded protein is CSASPGQGSTGELFF. The V gene is TRBV20-1, the J gene TRBJ2-2, with TRBD1 matching over 10 bases. CDR3 length: 15 residues. Germline CDR1 is DFQATT and CDR2 is SNEGSKA (reference sequence). The J segment lost 4 bases and the V segment lost 3 bases, leaving 5 bases of the junction unmatched.

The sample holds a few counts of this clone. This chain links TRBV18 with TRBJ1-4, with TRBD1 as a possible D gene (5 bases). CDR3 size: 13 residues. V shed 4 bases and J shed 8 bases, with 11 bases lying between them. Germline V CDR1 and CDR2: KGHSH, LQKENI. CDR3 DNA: TGTGCCAGCTCACAGCCCGGGACCGAAAAACTGTTTTTT. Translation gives CASSQPGTEKLFF.

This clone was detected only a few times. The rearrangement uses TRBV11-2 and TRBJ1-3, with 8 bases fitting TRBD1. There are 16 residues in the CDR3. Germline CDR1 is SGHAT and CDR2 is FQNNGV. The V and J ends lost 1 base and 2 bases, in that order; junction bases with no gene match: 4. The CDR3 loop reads CASSLGWTGTGNTIYF. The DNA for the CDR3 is TGTGCCAGCAGCTTAGGGTGGACAGGGACTGGAAACACCATATATTTT. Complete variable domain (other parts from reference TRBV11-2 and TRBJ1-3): EAGVAQSPRYKIIEKRQSVAFWCNPISGHATLYWYQQILGQGPKLLIQFQNNGVVDDSQLPKDRFSAERLKGVDSTLKIQPAKLEDSAVYLCASSLGWTGTGNTIYFGEGSWLTVV.

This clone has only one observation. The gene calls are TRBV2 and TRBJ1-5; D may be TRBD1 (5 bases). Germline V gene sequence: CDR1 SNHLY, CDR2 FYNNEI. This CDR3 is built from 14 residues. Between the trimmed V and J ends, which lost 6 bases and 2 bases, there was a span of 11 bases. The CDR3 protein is CASRGRGGNQPQHF. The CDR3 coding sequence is TGTGCCAGCAGAGGGCGAGGGGGCAATCAGCCCCAGCATTTT.

CDR3 nucleotide sequence: TGTGCCAGCAGCCTCACACGGAACACTGAAGCTTTCTTT. It is translated as CASSLTRNTEAFF. The chain has TRBV11-2 and TRBJ1-1; no definite D call. The V gene's germline CDR1 is SGHAT and CDR2 FQNNGV. This CDR3 spans 13 amino acids. Trimming stripped 5 bases from V and 1 base from J, with 8 bases between.

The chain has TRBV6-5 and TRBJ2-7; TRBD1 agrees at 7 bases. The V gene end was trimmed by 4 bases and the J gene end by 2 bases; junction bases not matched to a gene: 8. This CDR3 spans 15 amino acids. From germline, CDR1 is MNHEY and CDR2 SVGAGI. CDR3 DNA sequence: TGTGCCAGCAGTTTAGGGGGCAATCTCCCCTACGAGCAGTACTTC. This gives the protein CASSLGGNLPYEQYF.

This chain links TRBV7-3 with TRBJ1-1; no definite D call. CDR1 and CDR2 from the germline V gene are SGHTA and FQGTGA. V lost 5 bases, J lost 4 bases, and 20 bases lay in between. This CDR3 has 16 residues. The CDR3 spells CASSPTPTGLITEAFF. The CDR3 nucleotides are TGTGCCAGCAGCCCGACCCCGACGGGGTTAATCACTGAAGCTTTCTTT.

CDR3 sequence: CASSSGSTDTQYF. The DNA of the CDR3 is TGTGCCAGCAGTAGCGGAAGCACAGATACGCAGTATTTT. The chain uses TRBV7-3 and TRBJ2-3, with D maybe TRBD2 (6 bases). Germline loops: CDR1 SGHTA, CDR2 FQGTGA. The germline V and J ends were trimmed by 6 bases and 0 bases, with 7 bases remaining between them. There are 13 residues in the CDR3.

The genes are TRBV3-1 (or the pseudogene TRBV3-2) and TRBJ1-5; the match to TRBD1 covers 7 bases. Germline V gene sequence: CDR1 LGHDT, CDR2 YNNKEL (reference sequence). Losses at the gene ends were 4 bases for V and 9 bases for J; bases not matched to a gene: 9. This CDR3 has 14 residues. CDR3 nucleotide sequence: TGTGCCAGCAGCCCTGGACAGGACGTGGGGCCCCAGCATTTT. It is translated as CASSPGQDVGPQHF.

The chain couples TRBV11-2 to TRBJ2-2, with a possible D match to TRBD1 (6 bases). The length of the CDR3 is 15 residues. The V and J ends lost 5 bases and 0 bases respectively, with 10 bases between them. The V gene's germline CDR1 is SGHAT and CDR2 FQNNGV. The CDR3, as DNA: TGTGCCAGCAGCCACAGGGACGCGAACACCGGGGAGCTGTTTTTT. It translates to CASSHRDANTGELFF.

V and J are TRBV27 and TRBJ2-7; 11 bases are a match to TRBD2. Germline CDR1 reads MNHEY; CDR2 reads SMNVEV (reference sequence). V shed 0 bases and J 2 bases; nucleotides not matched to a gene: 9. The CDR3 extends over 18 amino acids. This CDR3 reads CASSLSRAGSGGAYEQYF. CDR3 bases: TGTGCCAGCAGTTTATCCCGGGCGGGTAGCGGGGGGGCCTACGAGCAGTACTTC.

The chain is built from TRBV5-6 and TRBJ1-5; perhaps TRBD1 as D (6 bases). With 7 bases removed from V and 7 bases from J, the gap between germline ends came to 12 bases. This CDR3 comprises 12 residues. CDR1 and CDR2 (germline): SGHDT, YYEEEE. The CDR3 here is CASGSQGQPQHF. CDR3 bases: TGTGCCAGCGGGTCGCAGGGGCAGCCCCAGCATTTT.

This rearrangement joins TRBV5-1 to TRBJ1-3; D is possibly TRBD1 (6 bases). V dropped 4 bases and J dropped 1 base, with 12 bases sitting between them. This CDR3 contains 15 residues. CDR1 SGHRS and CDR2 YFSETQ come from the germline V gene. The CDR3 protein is CASSRGAESGNTIYF. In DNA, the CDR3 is TGCGCCAGCAGCAGGGGGGCAGAGTCTGGAAACACCATATATTTT.